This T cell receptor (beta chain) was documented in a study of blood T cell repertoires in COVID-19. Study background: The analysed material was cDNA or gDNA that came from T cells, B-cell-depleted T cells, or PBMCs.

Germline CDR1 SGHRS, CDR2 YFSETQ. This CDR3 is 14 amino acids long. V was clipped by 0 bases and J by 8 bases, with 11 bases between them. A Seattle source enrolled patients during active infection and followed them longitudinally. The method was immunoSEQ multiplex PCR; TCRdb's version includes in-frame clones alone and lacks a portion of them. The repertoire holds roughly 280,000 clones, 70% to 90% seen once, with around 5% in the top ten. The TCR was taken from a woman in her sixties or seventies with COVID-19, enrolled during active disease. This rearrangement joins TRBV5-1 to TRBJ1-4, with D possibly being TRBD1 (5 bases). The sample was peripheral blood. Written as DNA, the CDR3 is TGCGCCAGCAGCTTGGGGCAGGGTGTGGAAAAACTGTTTTTT. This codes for CASSLGQGVEKLFF.